What follows are 17 T cell receptor beta chains derived from one specimen sequenced in a study of blood T cell repertoires in COVID-19 (dated by TCRdb to about 2020). The library was prepared using the immunoSEQ multiplex PCR assay. TCRdb took over this immuneACCESS table, retaining in-frame rearrangements with V and J assigned. Such tables are incomplete; in checked studies, under half of the missing clones stem from an unresolved V gene, and the remainder is unexplained. Counted in this sample were 90,000 to 120,000 clones; 80% to 90% of them appeared once. In total, the top ten clones hold over 2% of the sample. Material: peripheral blood. These TCRs come from a human donor in a cohort sampled during active COVID-19.

The genes are TRBV7-3 and TRBJ2-3; TRBD1 matches at 7 bases. With V trimmed by 0 bases and J by 1 base, 4 bases remained unmatched. This CDR3 has 16 amino acids. CDR1 is SGHTA and CDR2 is FQGTGA in the germline V gene. CDR3 nucleotide sequence: TGTGCCAGCAGCTTAACCGGGGACAGTCGCACAGATACGCAGTATTTT. Translation: CASSLTGDSRTDTQYF.

The chain is built from TRBV12-3 or TRBV12-4 and TRBJ2-3; no firm D call. This CDR3 contains 12 residues. Between the trimmed V and J ends, which lost 2 bases and 3 bases, there was a span of 3 bases. CDR3 amino acids: CASSLQTDTQYF. In nucleotides, the CDR3 is TGTGCCAGCAGTTTACAAACAGATACGCAGTATTTT.

The chain links TRBV28 to TRBJ2-7; D not resolved. V shed 3 bases and J shed 4 bases, with 7 bases lying between them. Germline CDR1 and CDR2: MDHEN and SYDVKM. This CDR3 spans 12 amino acids. Written as DNA, the CDR3 is TGTGCCAGCAGTTTCATGACTTACGAGCAGTACTTC. Amino acid sequence: CASSFMTYEQYF. Based on the CDR3 plus reference TRBV28 and TRBJ2-7, the full variable domain is DVKVTQSSRYLVKRTGEKVFLECVQDMDHENMFWYRQDPGLGLRLIYFSYDVKMKEKGDIPEGYSVSREKKERFSLILESASTNQTSMYLCASSFMTYEQYFGPGTRLTVT.

In its sample, this clone was seen a few times. The V and J genes are TRBV6-4 and TRBJ1-2; 10 positions match TRBD1. Germline CDR1 reads MRHNA; CDR2 reads SNTAGT. CDR3 length: 16 residues. V shed 0 bases, J shed 2 bases, and the junction held 3 bases outside the gene matches. The DNA for the CDR3 is TGTGCCAGCAGTGACTCGGGGACAGGGGCAAACTATGGCTACACCTTC. Translation gives CASSDSGTGANYGYTF.

This clone was detected once. The chain combines TRBV7-3 with TRBJ2-3; 9 positions match TRBD2. This CDR3 comprises 15 residues. Germline CDR1 reads SGHTA; CDR2 reads FQGTGA. The V and J ends lost 3 bases and 5 bases, in that order; junction bases with no gene match: 6. The CDR3 sequence: CASSLMGLAGDTQYF. In DNA form, the CDR3 reads TGTGCCAGCAGCTTGATGGGACTAGCAGGAGATACGCAGTATTTT. Full variable domain (missing parts from reference TRBV7-3 and TRBJ2-3): GAGVSQTPSNKVTEKGKYVELRCDPISGHTALYWYRQSLGQGPEFLIYFQGTGAADDSGLPNDRFFAVRPEGSVSTLKIQRTERGDSAVYLCASSLMGLAGDTQYFGPGTRLTVL.

The CDR3 region has the DNA TGTGCCAGCAGTCGGGGCTACGAGCAGTACTTC. Encoded protein: CASSRGYEQYF. This chain links TRBV27 with TRBJ2-7; the D gene is possibly TRBD2 (5 bases). The CDR3 consists of 11 residues. Trimming stripped 5 bases from V and 3 bases from J, with 5 bases between. Looked up from germline, CDR1 is MNHEY and CDR2 is SMNVEV (reference sequence).

The chain carries TRBV5-1 and TRBJ1-5, with TRBD1 matching 10 bases. Losses at the gene ends were 4 bases for V and 7 bases for J; bases not matched to a gene: 5. The CDR3 is made up of 14 amino acids. The germline V gene has CDR1 SGHRS and CDR2 YFSETQ. CDR3 loop: CASSPGTGEQPQHF. DNA for the CDR3: TGCGCCAGCAGCCCCGGGACAGGGGAACAGCCCCAGCATTTT.

The V call is TRBV19, the J call TRBJ1-4; 10 bases align to TRBD1. The CDR3 consists of 14 residues. With V trimmed by 3 bases and J by 8 bases, 3 bases remained unmatched. Looked up from germline, CDR1 is LNHDA and CDR2 is SQIVND (reference sequence). CDR3 residues: CASSIGTGAEKLFF. CDR3 coding DNA: TGTGCCAGTAGTATTGGGACAGGGGCCGAAAAACTGTTTTTT.

This chain uses TRBV28 with TRBJ2-7, with D tentatively TRBD2 (6 bases). CDR1 is MDHEN and CDR2 is SYDVKM in the germline V gene. V was pared by 8 bases and J by 1 base, with 18 bases between. This CDR3 has 15 amino acids. The CDR3 region has the DNA TGTGCCAGCCGCTTGGAGAGGGCGGGGTCCTACGAGCAGTACTTC. Amino acid sequence: CASRLERAGSYEQYF.

CDR3 in amino acids: CASSPTGGDYGYTF. The DNA for the CDR3 is TGTGCCAGCAGTCCCACAGGGGGCGACTATGGCTACACCTTC. This sequence joins TRBV6-6 and TRBJ1-2, with 9 bases identical to TRBD1. The CDR3 spans 14 residues. Germline CDR1 reads MNHNY; CDR2 reads SVGAGI (reference sequence). Germline trimming cut 5 bases from V and 3 bases from J; bases unmatched to any gene: 4.

The chain joins TRBV7-8 to TRBJ2-2; D might be TRBD1 (5 bases). The germline V and J ends were trimmed by 1 base and 4 bases, with 13 bases remaining between them. Germline-derived CDR1 and CDR2 are SGHVS and FQNEAQ. This CDR3 comprises 16 residues. CDR3 amino acids: CASSLGRTRSTGELFF. DNA for the CDR3: TGTGCCAGCAGCTTAGGTCGGACACGGAGCACCGGGGAGCTGTTTTTT.

This chain connects TRBV9 to TRBJ1-6; a weak D match, TRBD1 (5 bases). In germline, CDR1 is SGDLS, CDR2 YYNGEE. The CDR3 totals 14 residues. Trimming removed 0 bases at V and 8 bases at J, with 9 bases between. DNA for the CDR3: TGTGCCAGCAGCGTAGCCAGGGCTTATTCACCCCTCCACTTT. This sequence encodes CASSVARAYSPLHF.

V is TRBV30 and J is TRBJ2-5, with 9 bases that match TRBD2. Trimming removed 5 bases from V and 4 bases from J; junction bases left unmatched: 5. This CDR3 region has 13 residues. Germline-derived CDR1 and CDR2 are GTSNPN and SVGIG (reference sequence). The CDR3 region has the DNA TGTGCCTGGGCGGGGGGGATCCGAGAGACCCAGTACTTC. Translation gives CAWAGGIRETQYF.

This clone turned up a few times. V gene TRBV4-1 combines with J gene TRBJ1-6; 8 bases agree with TRBD1. The ends lost 1 base at V and 9 bases at J; junction bases unmatched: 8. The CDR3 spans 16 residues. In germline, CDR1 is MGHRA, CDR2 YSYEKL. The CDR3 spells CASSQGQGAAGSPLHF. Here the CDR3 DNA reads TGCGCCAGCAGCCAAGGGCAGGGGGCGGCGGGTTCACCCCTCCACTTT.

The V call is TRBV5-1, the J call TRBJ1-2, with 12 bases matching TRBD1. Germline V lookup: CDR1 SGHRS, CDR2 YFSETQ. This CDR3 spans 18 amino acids. Trimming removed 3 bases from V and 8 bases from J; junction bases left unmatched: 17. DNA for the CDR3: TGCGCCAGCAGCTCCCCCCCTACATCGGGACAGGGGGCTGAAGGCTACACCTTC. Translating gives CASSSPPTSGQGAEGYTF.

The rearrangement joins TRBV19 to TRBJ1-1; D not certain. Germline-derived CDR1 and CDR2 are LNHDA and SQIVND (reference sequence). Trimming took 8 bases from V and 0 from J, leaving 10 bases between them. This CDR3 comprises 13 residues. The CDR3 is CASQPTMNTEAFF. The CDR3 DNA reads TGTGCCAGTCAGCCTACTATGAACACTGAAGCTTTCTTT.

This chain links TRBV18 with TRBJ1-3; TRBD1 matches at 10 bases. This CDR3 is built from 18 residues. J lost 0 bases, V lost 4 bases, and 9 bases had no gene match. The germline V gene has CDR1 KGHSH and CDR2 LQKENI. The CDR3 bases are TGTGCCAGCTCACGCCGGGACAGGGGTGCCCACTCTGGAAACACCATATATTTT. Its protein is CASSRRDRGAHSGNTIYF.